This T cell receptor (beta chain) was observed in a study of blood T cell repertoires in COVID-19. Study overall: Specimens from acute and convalescent COVID-19 originated in the United States, Italy and Spain. PBMCs, B-cell-depleted T cells, or T cells provided the cDNA or gDNA that made up the material.

This clone occurred a few times. In the authors' methods: Estimation of nucleated cell counts was performed using reference gene primer amplification. Sequencing was performed with immunoSEQ multiplex PCR; in TCRdb, only in-frame clones are kept and a portion is missing. V, J and clone size are taken as reported in that table, and D and trimming were inferred from the DNA itself. Altogether 200,000 to 250,000 clones are present, under 90% being singletons, with the ten largest covering 18%. This CDR3 region has 14 residues. Germline CDR1 is SGHTA and CDR2 is FQGNSA. Trimming pared 2 bases from V and 2 bases from J, leaving 10 bases between.

The sequenced sample consisted of peripheral blood. The rearrangement links TRBV7-2 to TRBJ2-7; TRBD1 might be the D (5 bases). This TCR was recovered from a woman aged 80 or over with active or convalescent COVID-19. The CDR3 loop is CASSLLPGPYEQYF. For the CDR3, the DNA is TGTGCCAGCAGCTTATTGCCAGGGCCCTACGAGCAGTACTTC.